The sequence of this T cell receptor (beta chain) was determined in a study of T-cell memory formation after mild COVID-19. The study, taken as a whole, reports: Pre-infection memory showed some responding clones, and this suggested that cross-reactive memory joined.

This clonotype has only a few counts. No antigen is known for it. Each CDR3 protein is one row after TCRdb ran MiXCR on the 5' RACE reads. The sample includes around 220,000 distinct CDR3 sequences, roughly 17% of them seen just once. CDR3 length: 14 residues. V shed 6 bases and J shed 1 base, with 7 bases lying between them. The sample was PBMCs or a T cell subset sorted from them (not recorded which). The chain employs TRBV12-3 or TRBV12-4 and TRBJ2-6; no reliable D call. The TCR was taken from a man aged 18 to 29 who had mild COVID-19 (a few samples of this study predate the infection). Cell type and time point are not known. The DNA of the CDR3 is TGTGCCAGCAGGGGCGGTTCTGGGGCCAACGTCCTGACTTTC. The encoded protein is CASRGGSGANVLTF.